This note documents a single TCR beta chain sequence. Antigen unknown. V lost 8 bases to trimming and J lost 9 bases; unmatched junction nucleotides: 7. Looked up from germline, CDR1 is MNHNS and CDR2 is SASEGT. The CDR3 is made up of 14 amino acids. This specimen comes from a study of T-cell reconstitution after alpha-beta-depleted transplantation in children. Unique molecular identifiers were used in preparing the TCRbeta library. TCRdb passed the PCR reads through MiXCR, listing each CDR3 protein once. The data contain more than 200,000 distinct CDR3 sequences, about 25% of them seen just once; the ten biggest clones take up approximately 2.5%. Study outcomes and limitations: In patients about two months after transplant, alpha-beta T cells reportedly arose from several hundred expanded graft clones. At day 60, the high TCRbeta diversity found in some patients originated from recipient T cells and thymic progenitors that had survived.

Sequenced material: PBMCs, taken before TCRalphabeta/CD19-depleted stem cell transplant. This receptor was identified in a girl aged 2 to 9 with Fanconi anemia, due to receive a stem cell transplant. The V call is TRBV6-1, the J call TRBJ1-6; TRBD1 matches 10 bases. CDR3 DNA sequence: TGTGCCAGCCAACGCGGGACAGGGGTTTCACCCCTCCACTTT. This codes for CASQRGTGVSPLHF.